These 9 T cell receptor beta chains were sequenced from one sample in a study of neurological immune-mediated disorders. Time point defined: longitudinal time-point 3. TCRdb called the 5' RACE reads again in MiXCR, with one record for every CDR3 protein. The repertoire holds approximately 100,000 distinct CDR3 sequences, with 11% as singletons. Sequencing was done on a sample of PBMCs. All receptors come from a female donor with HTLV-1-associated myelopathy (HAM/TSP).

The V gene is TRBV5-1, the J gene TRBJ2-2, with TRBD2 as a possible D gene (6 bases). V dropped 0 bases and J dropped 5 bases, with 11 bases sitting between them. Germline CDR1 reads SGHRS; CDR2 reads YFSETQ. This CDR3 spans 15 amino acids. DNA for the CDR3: TGCGCCAGCAGCTTGGAGCCCGCGGGAACCGGGGAGCTGTTTTTT. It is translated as CASSLEPAGTGELFF.

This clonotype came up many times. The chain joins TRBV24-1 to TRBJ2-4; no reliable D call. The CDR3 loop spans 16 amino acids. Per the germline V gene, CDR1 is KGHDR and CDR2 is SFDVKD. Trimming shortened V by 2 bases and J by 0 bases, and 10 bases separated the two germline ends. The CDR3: CATSDSRIRAKNIQYF. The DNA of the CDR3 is TGTGCCACCAGTGATTCACGGATTAGAGCCAAAAACATTCAGTACTTC.

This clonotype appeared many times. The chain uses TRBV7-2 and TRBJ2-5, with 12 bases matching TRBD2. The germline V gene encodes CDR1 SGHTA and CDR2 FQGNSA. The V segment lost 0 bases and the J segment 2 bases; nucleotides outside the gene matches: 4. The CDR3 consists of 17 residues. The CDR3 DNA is TGTGCCAGCAGCTTAGCCCTAGCGGGGGGGCGACAAGAGACCCAGTACTTC. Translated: CASSLALAGGRQETQYF.

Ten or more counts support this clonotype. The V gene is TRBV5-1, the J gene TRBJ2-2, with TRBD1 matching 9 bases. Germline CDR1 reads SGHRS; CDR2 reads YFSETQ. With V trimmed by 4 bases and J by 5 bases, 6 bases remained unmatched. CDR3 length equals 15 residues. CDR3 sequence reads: CASSPGTGNTGELFF. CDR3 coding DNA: TGCGCCAGCAGCCCCGGGACAGGGAATACCGGGGAGCTGTTTTTT.

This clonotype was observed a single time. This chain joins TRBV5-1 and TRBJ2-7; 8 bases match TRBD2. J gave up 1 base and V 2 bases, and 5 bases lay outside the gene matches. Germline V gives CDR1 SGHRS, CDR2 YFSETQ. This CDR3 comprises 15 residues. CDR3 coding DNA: TGCGCCAGCAGCTTAACAGCGGGGGCTTCCTACGAGCAGTACTTC. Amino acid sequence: CASSLTAGASYEQYF. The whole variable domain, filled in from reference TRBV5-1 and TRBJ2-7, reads KAGVTQTPRYLIKTRGQQVTLSCSPISGHRSVSWYQQTPGQGLQFLFEYFSETQRNKGNFPGRFSGRQFSNSRSEMNVSTLELGDSALYLCASSLTAGASYEQYFGPGTRLTVT.

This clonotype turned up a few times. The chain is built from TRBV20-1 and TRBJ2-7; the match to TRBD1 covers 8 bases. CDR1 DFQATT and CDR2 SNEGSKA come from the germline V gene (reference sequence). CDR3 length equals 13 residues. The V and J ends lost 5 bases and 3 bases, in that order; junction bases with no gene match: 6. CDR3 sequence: CSARGQGHYEQYF. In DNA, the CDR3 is TGCAGTGCTCGAGGACAGGGACACTACGAGCAGTACTTC.

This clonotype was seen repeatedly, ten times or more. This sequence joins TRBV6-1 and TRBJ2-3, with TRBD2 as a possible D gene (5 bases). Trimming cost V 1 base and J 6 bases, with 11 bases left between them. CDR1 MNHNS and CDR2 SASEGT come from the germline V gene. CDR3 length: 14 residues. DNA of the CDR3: TGTGCCAGCAGTGAAGACCGGGATCGGGATACGCAGTATTTT. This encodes CASSEDRDRDTQYF.

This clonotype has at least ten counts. CDR3 DNA sequence: TGTGCCAGTAGTTCGGGACATTTTCAGCCCCAGCATTTT. Its protein product is CASSSGHFQPQHF. This chain uses TRBV19 with TRBJ1-5, with D maybe TRBD1 (6 bases). V was pared by 5 bases and J by 6 bases, with 11 bases between. The germline V gene has CDR1 LNHDA and CDR2 SQIVND (reference sequence). There are 13 residues in the CDR3.

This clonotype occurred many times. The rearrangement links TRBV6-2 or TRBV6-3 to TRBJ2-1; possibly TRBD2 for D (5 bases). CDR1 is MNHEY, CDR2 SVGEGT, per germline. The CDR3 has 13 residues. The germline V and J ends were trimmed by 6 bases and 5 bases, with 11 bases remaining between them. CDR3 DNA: TGTGCCAGCAGATCTAGCTTGAACAATGAGCAGTTCTTC. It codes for CASRSSLNNEQFF.